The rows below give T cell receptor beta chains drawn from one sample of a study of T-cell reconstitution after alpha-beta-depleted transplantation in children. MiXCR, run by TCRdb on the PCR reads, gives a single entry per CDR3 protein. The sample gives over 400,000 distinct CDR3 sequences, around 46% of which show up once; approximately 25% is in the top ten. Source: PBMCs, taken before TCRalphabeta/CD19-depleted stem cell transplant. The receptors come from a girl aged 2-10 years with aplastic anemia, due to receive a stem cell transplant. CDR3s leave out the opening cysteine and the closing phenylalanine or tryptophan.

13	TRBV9	ASSVTGLNTDTQY
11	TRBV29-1	SVDEAGEETQY
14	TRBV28	ASSGTSMGNTGELF
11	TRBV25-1	ASSEYQGEGLF
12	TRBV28	ASSQRRVHTEAF
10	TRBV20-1	SADAGANVLT
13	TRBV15	ATSRDLMLLYGYT
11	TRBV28	ASTSRTSEEQF
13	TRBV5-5	ASSLETRDTDTQY
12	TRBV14	ASRAQGAGNEQF
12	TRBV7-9	ASSLGGTELKLF
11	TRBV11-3	ASSPNVGDTQY
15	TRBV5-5	ASSFISRGSSYNEQF
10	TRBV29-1	SAQGKGNEQF
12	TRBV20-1	SASESTGARGYT
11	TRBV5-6	ASSFRSAETQY